The entry below describes one T cell receptor beta chain. The target antigen is unknown. This specimen comes from a study of vaccination and CD4 T cells after COVID-19. About the study: Two of the convalescents were Hispanic, and convalescents were six males and four females. Investigators stimulated cells with overlapping spike peptides drawn from SARS-CoV-2, HCoV-NL63, HCoV-OC43 and HCoV-229E. Controls used CEFX viral epitopes (positive), HIV-1 Nef peptides (negative), or no peptide.

Cultured CD4+ T cell DNA underwent sequencing with the Oncomine TCR Beta short-read assay. TCRdb analysed the PCR reads with MiXCR anew, one entry per CDR3 protein. The sample lists thousands of distinct CDR3 sequences, around 64% occurring once. Germline assignment: CDR1 LNHDA and CDR2 SQIVND (reference sequence). This CDR3 is 14 amino acids long. Trimming shortened V by 1 base and J by 5 bases, and 11 bases separated the two germline ends. As for treatment: roughly 10-day PBMC culture with coronavirus spike peptide pools or control peptides (ViraFEST assay). The chain joins TRBV19 to TRBJ2-5; D unclear. Material for sequencing was CD4+ T cells from blood, cultured in vitro. The source of this sequence is a human donor who had recovered from COVID-19. The CDR3 reads CASSIGSLGETQYF. CDR3 coding DNA: TGTGCCAGTAGTATAGGGTCGCTCGGGGAGACCCAGTACTTC. Filled out from reference TRBV19 and TRBJ2-5, the complete variable domain reads DGGITQSPKYLFRKEGQNVTLSCEQNLNHDAMYWYRQDPGQGLRLIYYSQIVNDFQKGDIAEGYSVSREKKESFPLTVTSAQKNPTAFYLCASSIGSLGETQYFGPGTRLLVL.